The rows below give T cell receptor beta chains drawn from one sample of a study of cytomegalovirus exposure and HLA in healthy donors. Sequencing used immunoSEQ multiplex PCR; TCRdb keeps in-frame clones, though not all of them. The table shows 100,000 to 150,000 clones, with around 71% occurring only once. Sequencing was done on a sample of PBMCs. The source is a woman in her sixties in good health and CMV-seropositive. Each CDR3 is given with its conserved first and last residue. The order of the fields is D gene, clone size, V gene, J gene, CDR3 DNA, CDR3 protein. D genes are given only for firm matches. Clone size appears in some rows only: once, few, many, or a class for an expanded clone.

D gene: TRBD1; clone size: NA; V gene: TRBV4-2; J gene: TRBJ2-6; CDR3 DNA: TGTGCCAGCAGCCCGCGGGACAGGGGATCTGGGGCCAACGTCCTGACTTTC; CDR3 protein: CASSPRDRGSGANVLTF
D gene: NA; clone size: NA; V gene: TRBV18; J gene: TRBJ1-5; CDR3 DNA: TGTGCCAGCTCACCAGGACTGATGGGCAATCAGCCCCAGCATTTT; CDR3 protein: CASSPGLMGNQPQHF
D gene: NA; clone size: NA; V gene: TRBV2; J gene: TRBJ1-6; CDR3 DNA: TGTGCCAGCATCAGGGCCGAGTATAATTCACCCCTCCACTTT; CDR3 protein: CASIRAEYNSPLHF
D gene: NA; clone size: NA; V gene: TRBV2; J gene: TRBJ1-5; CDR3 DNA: TGTGCCAGCAGTCCCCTAGGGCTAGGGGTAAATAGCAATCAGCCCCAGCATTTT; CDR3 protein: CASSPLGLGVNSNQPQHF
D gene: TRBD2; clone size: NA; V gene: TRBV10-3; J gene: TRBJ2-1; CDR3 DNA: TGTGCCATCAGTCCCGCTAGCGGGGGGCAAAGCTCCTACAATGAGCAGTTCTTC; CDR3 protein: CAISPASGGQSSYNEQFF
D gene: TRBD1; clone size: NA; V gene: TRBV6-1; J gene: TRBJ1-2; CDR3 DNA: TGTGCCAGCAGTGCCGGGACAGGTGGTTCTGGCTATGGCTACACCTTC; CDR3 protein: CASSAGTGGSGYGYTF
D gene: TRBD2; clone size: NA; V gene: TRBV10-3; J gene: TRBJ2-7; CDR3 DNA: TGTGCCATCAGTGAGCAACTAGCGGGGGGCGCTTACGAGCAGTACTTC; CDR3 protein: CAISEQLAGGAYEQYF
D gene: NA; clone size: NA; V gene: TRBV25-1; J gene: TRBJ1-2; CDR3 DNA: TGTGCCAGCACCAGGGGCTATGGCTACACCTTC; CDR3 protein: CASTRGYGYTF
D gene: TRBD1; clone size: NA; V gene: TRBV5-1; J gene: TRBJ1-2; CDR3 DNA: TGCGCCAGCCGATCACTACAGGGGAACTATGGCTACACCTTC; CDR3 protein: CASRSLQGNYGYTF
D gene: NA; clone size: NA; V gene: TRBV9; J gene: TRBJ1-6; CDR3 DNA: TGTGCCAGCAGCGTAGCTTCCGATAATTCACCCCTCCACTTT; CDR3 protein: CASSVASDNSPLHF
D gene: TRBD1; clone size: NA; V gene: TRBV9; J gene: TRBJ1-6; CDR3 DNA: TGTGCCAGCAGCGTAGGACAGGGGGCTCGATCACCCCTCCACTTT; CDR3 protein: CASSVGQGARSPLHF
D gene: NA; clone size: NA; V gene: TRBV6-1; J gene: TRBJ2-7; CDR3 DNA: TGTGCCAGCAGTGAACAACAGCATAGTTACGAGCAGTACTTC; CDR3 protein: CASSEQQHSYEQYF
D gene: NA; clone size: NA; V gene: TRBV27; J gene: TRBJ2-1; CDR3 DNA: TGTGCCAGCAGTGCACTAGGGGGGGGACAGGATGAGCAGTTCTTC; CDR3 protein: CASSALGGGQDEQFF
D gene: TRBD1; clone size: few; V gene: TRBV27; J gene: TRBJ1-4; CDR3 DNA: TGTGCCAGCAGTCCTCAGGGGGCATTTGATGAAAAACTGTTTTTT; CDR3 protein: CASSPQGAFDEKLFF
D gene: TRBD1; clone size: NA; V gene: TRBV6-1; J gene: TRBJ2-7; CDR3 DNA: TGTGCCAGCAGTGATGAGGGACAGGGGGCTTTCAGCGAGCAGTACTTC; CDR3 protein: CASSDEGQGAFSEQYF
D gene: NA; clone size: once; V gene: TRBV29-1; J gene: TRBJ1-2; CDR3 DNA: TGCAGCGTTGACAGTACAGCGGGGGGCTATGGCTACACCTTC; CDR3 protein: CSVDSTAGGYGYTF
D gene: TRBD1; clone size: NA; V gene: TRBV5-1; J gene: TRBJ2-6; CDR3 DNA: TGCGCCAGCAGCCTCTGGACAGGAGGCTCTGGGGCCAACGTCCTGACTTTC; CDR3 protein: CASSLWTGGSGANVLTF
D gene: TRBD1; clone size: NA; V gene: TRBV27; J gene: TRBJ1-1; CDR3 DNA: TGTGCCAGCAGTTTGGCCCAGGGGGGGAACACTGAAGCTTTCTTT; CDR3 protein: CASSLAQGGNTEAFF
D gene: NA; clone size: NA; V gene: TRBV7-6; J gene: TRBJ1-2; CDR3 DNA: TGTGCCAGCAGCTTAGCGGCAGGCCCCTATGGCTACACCTTC; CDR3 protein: CASSLAAGPYGYTF
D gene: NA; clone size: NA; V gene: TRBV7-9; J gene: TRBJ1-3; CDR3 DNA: TGTGCCAGCAGCTTTGGAAAACAGTCGTTGGGCACCATATATTTT; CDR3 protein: CASSFGKQSLGTIYF
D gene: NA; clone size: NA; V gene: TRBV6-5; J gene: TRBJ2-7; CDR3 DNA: TGTGCCAGCAGTTACGGGGACACCCCGAGCTCCTACGAGCAGTACTTC; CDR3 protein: CASSYGDTPSSYEQYF
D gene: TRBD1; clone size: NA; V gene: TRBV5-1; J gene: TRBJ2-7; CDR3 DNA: TGCGCCAGCAGTTTTCCGGGACAGGGGATGGACGAGCAGTACTTC; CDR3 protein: CASSFPGQGMDEQYF
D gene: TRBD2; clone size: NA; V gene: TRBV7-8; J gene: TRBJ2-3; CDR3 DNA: TGTGCCAGCAGTCCCCCGGGGGGGCGGAACACAGATACGCAGTATTTT; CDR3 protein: CASSPPGGRNTDTQYF
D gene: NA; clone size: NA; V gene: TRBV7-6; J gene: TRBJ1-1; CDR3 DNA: TGTGCCAGCAGCTTAGCGGGGAGGATGAACACTGAAGCTTTCTTT; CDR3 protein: CASSLAGRMNTEAFF
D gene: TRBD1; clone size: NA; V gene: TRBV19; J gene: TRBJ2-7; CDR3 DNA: TGTGCCAGTAGTATAGCGACAGGGTACTCCTACGAGCAGTACTTC; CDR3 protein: CASSIATGYSYEQYF
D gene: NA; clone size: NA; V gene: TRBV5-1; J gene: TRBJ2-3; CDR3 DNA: TGCGCCAGCAGCTTGGAGTCATCCTCGCCGGGCACAGATACGCAGTATTTT; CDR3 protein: CASSLESSSPGTDTQYF
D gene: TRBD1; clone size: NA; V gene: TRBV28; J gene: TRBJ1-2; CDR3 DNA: TGTGCCAGCAAAGGGGGCGGGGGGGCTAACTATGGCTACACCTTC; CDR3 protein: CASKGGGGANYGYTF
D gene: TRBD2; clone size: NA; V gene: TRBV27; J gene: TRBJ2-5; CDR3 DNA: TGTGCCAGCAGCTCCTGGCGGGGGAAAGAGACCCAGTACTTC; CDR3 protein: CASSSWRGKETQYF
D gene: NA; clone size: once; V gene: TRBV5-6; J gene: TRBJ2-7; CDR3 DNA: TGTGCCAGCAGCTCCGGGACATTCTACGAGCAGTACTTC; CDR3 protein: CASSSGTFYEQYF
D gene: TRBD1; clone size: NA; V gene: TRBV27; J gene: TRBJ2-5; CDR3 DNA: TGTGCCAGCAGTTTATCCGAACAGGGGGCGGCGGAGACCCAGTACTTC; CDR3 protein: CASSLSEQGAAETQYF
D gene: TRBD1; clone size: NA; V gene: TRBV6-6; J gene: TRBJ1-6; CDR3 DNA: TGTGCCAGCAGCGGACAGGATAATTCACCCCTCCACTTT; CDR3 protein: CASSGQDNSPLHF
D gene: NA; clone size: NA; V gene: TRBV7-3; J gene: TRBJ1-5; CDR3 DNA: TGTGCCAGCAGCCGGGGGAGCAATCAGCCCCAGCATTTT; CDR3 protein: CASSRGSNQPQHF